The source of this T cell receptor beta chain is a study of cytomegalovirus exposure and HLA in healthy donors. Germline CDR1 reads MDHEN; CDR2 reads SYDVKM. The CDR3 runs to 13 residues. Trimming removed 6 bases from V and 6 bases from J, with 14 bases in between. Notes on this clone: Its antigen is not identified.

Study-wide points: Reportedly, a later analysis found an Asian-associated ancestry cluster had fewer N-insertions than the approximately 670-donor mean.

The PCR made use of 60 Vbeta and 13 Jbeta primers. Produced via immunoSEQ multiplex PCR; TCRdb's table is partial and in-frame only. The sample has some 170,000 clones, roughly two thirds seen once; the top ten hold 2.5% to 3%. The sample consisted of PBMCs. The TCR originated in a woman under 40 in good health and CMV-seronegative. V gene TRBV28 combines with J gene TRBJ1-1; D remains ambiguous. CDR3 bases: TGTGCCAGCAGCATAGCCGCTGTAGCTGAAGCTTTCTTT. Its translation is CASSIAAVAEAFF.